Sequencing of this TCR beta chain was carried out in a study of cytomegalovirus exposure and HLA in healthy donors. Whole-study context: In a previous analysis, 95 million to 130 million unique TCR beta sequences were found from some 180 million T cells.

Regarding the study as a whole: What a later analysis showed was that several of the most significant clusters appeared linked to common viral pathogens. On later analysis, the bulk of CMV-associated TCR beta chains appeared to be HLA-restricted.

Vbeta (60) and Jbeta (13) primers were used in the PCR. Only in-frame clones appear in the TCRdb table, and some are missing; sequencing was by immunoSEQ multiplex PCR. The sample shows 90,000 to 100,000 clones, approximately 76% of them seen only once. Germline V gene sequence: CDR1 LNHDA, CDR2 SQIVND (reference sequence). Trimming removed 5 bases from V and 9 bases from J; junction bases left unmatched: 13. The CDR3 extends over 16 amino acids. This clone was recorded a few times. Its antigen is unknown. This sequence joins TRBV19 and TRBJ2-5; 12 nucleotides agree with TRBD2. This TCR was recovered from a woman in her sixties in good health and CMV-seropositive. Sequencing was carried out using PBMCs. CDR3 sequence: CASSGHATSGSVAQYF. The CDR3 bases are TGTGCCAGTAGTGGACACGCGACTAGCGGGAGTGTGGCCCAGTACTTC.